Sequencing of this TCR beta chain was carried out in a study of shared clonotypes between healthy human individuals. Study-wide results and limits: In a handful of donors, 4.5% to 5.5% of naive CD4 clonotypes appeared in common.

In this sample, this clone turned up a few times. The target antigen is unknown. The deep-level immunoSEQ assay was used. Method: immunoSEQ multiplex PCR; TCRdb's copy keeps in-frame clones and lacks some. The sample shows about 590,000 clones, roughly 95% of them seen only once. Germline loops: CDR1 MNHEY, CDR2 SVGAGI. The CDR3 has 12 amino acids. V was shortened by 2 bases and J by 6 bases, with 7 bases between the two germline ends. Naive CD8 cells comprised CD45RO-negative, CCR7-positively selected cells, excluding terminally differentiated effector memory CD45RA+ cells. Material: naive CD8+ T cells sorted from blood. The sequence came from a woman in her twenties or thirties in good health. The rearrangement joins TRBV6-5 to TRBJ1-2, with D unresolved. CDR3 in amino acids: CASSYEGNGYTF. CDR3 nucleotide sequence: TGTGCCAGCAGTTACGAAGGGAATGGCTACACCTTC.